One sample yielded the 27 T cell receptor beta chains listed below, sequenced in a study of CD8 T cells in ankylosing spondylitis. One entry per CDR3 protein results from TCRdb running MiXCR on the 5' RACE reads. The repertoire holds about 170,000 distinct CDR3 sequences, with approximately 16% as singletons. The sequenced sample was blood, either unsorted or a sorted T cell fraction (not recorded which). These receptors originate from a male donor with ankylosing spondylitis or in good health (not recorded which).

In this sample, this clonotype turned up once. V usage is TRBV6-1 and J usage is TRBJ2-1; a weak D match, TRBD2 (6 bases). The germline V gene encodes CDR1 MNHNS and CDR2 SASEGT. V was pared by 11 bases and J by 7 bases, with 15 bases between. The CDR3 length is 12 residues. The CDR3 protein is CAGGRGRNEQFF. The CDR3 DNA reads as TGTGCCGGAGGCCGAGGGAGGAATGAGCAGTTCTTC.

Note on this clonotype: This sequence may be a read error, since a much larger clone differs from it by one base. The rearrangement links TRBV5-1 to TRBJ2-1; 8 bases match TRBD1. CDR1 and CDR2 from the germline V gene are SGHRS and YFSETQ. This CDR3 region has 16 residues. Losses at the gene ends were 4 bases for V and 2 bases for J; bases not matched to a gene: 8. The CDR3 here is CASSLWGQAAYNEQFF. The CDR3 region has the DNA TGCGCCAGCAGCCTCTGGGGACAGGCCGCCTACAATGAGCAGTTCTTC.

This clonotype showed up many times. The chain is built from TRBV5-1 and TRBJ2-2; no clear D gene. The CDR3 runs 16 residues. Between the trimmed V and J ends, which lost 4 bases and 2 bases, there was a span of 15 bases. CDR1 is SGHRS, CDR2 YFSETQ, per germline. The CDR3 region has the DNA TGCGCCAGCAGCGCCGCGGCCATTATTAACACCGGGGAGCTGTTTTTT. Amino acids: CASSAAAIINTGELFF.

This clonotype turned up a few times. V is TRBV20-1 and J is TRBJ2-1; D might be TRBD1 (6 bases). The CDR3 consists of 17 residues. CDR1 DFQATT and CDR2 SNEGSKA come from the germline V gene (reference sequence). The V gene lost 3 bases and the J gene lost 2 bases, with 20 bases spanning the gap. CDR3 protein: CSARESRGSLAYNEQFF. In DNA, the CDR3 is TGCAGTGCTAGGGAGTCGAGGGGGTCGCTAGCCTACAATGAGCAGTTCTTC.

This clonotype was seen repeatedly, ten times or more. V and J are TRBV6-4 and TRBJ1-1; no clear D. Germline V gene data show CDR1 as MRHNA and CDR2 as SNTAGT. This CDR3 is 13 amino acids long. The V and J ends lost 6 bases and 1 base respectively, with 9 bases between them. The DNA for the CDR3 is TGTGCCAGCAGCCGGTTGCAGAACACTGAAGCTTTCTTT. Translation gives CASSRLQNTEAFF.

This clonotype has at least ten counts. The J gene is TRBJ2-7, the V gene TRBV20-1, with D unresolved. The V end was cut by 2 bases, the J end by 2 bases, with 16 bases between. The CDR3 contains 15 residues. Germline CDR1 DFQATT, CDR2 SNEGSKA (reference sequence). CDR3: CSARFRAPLPYEQYF. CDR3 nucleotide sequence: TGCAGTGCTAGATTCAGAGCCCCTCTTCCCTACGAGCAGTACTTC.

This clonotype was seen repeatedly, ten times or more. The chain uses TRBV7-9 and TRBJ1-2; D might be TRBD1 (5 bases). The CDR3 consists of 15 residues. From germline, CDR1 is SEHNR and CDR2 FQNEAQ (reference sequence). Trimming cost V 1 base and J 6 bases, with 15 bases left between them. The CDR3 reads CASSLEVIQANGYTF. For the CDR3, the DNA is TGTGCCAGCAGCTTAGAAGTAATACAGGCGAATGGCTACACCTTC.

CDR3 amino acids: CASSLGDYNEQFF. The CDR3 nucleotides are TGCGCCAGCAGCTTGGGGGACTACAATGAGCAGTTCTTC. J is TRBJ2-1 and V is TRBV5-1; D is unresolved. CDR1 is SGHRS and CDR2 is YFSETQ in the germline V gene. Between the trimmed V and J ends, which lost 0 bases and 3 bases, there was a span of 4 bases. The CDR3 totals 13 residues.

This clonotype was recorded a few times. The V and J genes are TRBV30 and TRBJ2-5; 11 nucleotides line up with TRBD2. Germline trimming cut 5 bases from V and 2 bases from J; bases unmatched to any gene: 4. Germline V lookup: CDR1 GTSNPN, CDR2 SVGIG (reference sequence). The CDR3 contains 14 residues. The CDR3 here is CAWARLAGQETQYF. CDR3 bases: TGTGCCTGGGCCCGACTAGCGGGACAAGAGACCCAGTACTTC.

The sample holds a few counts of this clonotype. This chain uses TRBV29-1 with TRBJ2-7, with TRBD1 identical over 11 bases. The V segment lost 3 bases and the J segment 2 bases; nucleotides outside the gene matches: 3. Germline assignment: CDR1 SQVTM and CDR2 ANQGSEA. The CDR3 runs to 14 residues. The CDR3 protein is CSVEPGQGAYEQYF. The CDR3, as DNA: TGCAGCGTTGAGCCGGGACAGGGGGCCTACGAGCAGTACTTC.

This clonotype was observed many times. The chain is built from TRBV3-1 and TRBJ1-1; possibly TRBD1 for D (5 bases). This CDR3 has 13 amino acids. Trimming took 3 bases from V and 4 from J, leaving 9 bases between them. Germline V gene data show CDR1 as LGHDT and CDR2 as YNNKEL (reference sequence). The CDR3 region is CASSQRGGTEAFF. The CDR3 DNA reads TGTGCCAGCAGCCAGCGGGGGGGCACTGAAGCTTTCTTT. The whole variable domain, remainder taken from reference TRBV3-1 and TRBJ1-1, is DTAVSQTPKYLVTQMGNDKSIKCEQNLGHDTMYWYKQDSKKFLKIMFSYNNKELIINETVPNRFSPKSPDKAHLNLHINSLELGDSAVYFCASSQRGGTEAFFGQGTRLTVV.

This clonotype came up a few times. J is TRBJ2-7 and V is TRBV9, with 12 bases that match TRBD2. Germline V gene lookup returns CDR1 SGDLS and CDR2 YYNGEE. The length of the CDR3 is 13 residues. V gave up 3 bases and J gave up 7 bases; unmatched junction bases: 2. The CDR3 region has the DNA TGTGCCAGCAGCGGTCTAGCGGGGGGGGAGCAGTACTTC. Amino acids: CASSGLAGGEQYF.

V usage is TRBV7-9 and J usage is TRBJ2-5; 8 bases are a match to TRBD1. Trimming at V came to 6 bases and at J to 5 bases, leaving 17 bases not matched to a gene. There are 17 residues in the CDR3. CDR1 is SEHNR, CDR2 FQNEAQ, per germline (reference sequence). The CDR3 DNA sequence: TGTGCCAGCAGGAACATCGCAGGACAGGGAGCGTGGGAGACCCAGTACTTC. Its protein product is CASRNIAGQGAWETQYF.

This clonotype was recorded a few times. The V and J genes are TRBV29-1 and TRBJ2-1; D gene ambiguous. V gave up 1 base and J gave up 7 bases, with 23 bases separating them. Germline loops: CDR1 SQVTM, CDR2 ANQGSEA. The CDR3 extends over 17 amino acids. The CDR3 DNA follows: TGCAGCGTTGAAGGGATCTTTGACGATCACCAGGTGAATGAGCAGTTCTTC. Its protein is CSVEGIFDDHQVNEQFF.

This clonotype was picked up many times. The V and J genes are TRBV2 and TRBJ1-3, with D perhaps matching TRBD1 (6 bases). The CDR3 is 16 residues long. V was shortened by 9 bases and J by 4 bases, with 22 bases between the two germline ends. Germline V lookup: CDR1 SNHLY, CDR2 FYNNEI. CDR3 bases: TGTGCCAGTCAATCTGGCAGGGGAGCGATGGGAAACACCATATATTTT. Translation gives CASQSGRGAMGNTIYF.

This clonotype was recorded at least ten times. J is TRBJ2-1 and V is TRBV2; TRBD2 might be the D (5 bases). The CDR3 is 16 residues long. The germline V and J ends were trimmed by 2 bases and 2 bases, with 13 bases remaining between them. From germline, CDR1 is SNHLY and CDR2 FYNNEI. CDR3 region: CASSENRADPYNEQFF. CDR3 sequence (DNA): TGTGCCAGCAGTGAAAATCGAGCGGACCCCTACAATGAGCAGTTCTTC.

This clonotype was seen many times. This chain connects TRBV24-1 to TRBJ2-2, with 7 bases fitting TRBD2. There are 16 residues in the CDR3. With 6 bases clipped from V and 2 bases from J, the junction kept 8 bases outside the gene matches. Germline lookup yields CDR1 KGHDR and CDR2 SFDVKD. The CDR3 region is CATSPGSSGNTGELFF. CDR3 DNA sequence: TGTGCCACCAGTCCTGGGTCTAGCGGAAACACCGGGGAGCTGTTTTTT.

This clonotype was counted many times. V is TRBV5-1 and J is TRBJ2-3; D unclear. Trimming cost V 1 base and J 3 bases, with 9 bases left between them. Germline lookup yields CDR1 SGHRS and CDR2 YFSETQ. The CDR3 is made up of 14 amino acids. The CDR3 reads CASSLRDSTDTQYF. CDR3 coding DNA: TGCGCCAGCAGCTTGAGAGACTCGACAGATACGCAGTATTTT.

The CDR3 reads CSAPLAGQETQYF. The CDR3 bases are TGCAGTGCCCCTCTAGCGGGACAGGAGACCCAGTACTTC. The chain combines TRBV20-1 with TRBJ2-5, with 9 positions matching TRBD2. V gave up 6 bases and J gave up 5 bases; unmatched junction bases: 7. The CDR3 extends over 13 amino acids. Germline V gives CDR1 DFQATT, CDR2 SNEGSKA (reference sequence).

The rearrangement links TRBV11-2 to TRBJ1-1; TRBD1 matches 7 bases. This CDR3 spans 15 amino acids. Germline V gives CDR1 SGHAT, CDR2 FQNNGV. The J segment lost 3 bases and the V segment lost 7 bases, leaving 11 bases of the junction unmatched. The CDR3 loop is CASTHLRGNDTEAFF. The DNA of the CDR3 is TGTGCCAGCACCCACCTCAGGGGGAATGACACTGAAGCTTTCTTT.

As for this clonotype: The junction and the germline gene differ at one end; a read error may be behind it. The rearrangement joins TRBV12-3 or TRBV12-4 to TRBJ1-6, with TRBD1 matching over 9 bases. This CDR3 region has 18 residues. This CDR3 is CTSSLGPGQGSLNSPLHF. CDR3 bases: TGTACCAGCAGTTTAGGCCCGGGACAGGGTTCGTTAAATTCACCCCTCCACTTT.

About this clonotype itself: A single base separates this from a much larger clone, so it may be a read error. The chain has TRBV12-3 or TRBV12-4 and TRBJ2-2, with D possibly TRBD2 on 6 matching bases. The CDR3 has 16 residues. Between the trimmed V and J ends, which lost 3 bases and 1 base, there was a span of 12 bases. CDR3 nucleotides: TGTGCCAGCAGTTTTTCAGTGGGAGGGAACACCGGGGAGCTGTTTTTT. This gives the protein CASSFSVGGNTGELFF.

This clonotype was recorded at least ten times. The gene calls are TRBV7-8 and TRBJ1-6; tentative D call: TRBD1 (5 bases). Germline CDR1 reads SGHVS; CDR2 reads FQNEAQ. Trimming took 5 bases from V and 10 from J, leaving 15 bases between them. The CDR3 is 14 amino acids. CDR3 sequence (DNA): TGTGCCAGCAGCCTGGGGCAGGGAGGATCACCCCTCCACTTT. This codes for CASSLGQGGSPLHF.

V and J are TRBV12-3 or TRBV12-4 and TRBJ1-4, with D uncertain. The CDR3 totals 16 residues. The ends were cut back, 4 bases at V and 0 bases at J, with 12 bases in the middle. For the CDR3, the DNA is TGTGCCAGCAGTTCGTTCACAGCTACAACTAATGAAAAACTGTTTTTT. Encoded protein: CASSSFTATTNEKLFF.

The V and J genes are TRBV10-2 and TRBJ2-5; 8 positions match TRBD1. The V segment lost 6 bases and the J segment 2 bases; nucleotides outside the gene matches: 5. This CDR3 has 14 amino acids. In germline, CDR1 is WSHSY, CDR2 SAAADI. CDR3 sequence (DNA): TGCGCCAGCAGCTGGACAGGGCCGCAAGAGACCCAGTACTTC. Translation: CASSWTGPQETQYF.

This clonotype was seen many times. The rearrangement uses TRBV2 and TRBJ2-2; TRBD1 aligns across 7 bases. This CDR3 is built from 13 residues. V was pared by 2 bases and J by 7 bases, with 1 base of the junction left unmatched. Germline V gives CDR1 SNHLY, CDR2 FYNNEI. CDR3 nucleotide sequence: TGTGCCAGCAGTGAACAGGGGGTCGGGGAGCTGTTTTTT. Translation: CASSEQGVGELFF.

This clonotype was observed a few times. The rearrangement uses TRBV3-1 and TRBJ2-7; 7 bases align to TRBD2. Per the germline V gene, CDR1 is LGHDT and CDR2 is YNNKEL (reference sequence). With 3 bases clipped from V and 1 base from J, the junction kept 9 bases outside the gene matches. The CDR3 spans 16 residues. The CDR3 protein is CASSHRSGIGSYEQYF. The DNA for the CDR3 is TGTGCCAGCAGCCACCGCAGCGGGATAGGTTCCTACGAGCAGTACTTC.